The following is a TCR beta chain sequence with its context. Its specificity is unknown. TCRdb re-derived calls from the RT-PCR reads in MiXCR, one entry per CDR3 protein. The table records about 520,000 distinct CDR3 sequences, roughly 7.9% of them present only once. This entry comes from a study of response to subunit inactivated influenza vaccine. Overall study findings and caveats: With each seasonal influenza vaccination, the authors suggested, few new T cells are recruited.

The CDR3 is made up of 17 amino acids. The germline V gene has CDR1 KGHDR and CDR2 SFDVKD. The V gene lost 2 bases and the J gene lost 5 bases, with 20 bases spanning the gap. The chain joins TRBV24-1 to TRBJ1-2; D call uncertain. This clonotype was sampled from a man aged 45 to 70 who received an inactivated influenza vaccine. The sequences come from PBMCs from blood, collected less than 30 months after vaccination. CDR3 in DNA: TGTGCCACCAGTGATTCCCAGCACGCAGGTGTTATTTATGGCTACACCTTC. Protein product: CATSDSQHAGVIYGYTF.